This T cell receptor (beta chain) derives from a study of blood T cell repertoires in COVID-19. Study summary: From T cells, B-cell-depleted T cells, or PBMCs came the material, which was cDNA or gDNA.

Libraries were prepared by immunoSEQ multiplex PCR; TCRdb keeps only in-frame clonotypes and omits some of them. The top ten hold roughly 12% of the sample, which has around 180,000 clones, approximately 84% seen once. V gave up 5 bases and J gave up 4 bases; unmatched junction bases: 6. Germline V lookup: CDR1 SGHTA, CDR2 FQGTGA. The CDR3 sequence is 14 residues long. The table lists this clone with a few counts. Everyone who took part was roughly 18 to 90 years old, and they came from 20 to 25 US areas. This clonotype originated in a man over 45 who had recovered from COVID-19. The rearrangement joins TRBV7-3 to TRBJ1-1, with TRBD1 matching 8 bases. Material: PBMCs or T cells enriched from blood (not recorded which). The CDR3: CASSADRVGTEAFF. CDR3 nucleotide sequence: TGTGCCAGCAGCGCGGACAGGGTCGGCACTGAAGCTTTCTTT.